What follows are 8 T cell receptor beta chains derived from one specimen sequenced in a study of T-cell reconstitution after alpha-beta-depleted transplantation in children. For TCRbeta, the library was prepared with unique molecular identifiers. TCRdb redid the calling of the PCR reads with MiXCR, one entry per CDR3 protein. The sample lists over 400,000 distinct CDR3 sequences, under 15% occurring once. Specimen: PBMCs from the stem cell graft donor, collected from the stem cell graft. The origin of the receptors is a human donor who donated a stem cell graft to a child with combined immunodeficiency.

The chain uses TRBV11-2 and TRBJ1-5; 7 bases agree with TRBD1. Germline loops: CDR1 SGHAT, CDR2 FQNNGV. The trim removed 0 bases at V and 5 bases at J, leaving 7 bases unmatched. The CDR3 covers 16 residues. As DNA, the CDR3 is TGTGCCAGCAGCTTAGATTCACAGGGGCTGGATCAGCCCCAGCATTTT. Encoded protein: CASSLDSQGLDQPQHF.

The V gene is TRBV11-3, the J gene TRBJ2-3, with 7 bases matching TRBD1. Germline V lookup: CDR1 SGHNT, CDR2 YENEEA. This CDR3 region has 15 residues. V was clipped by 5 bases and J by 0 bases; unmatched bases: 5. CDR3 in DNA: TGTGCCAGCAGCCAGGGACAGCTAAGCACAGATACGCAGTATTTT. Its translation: CASSQGQLSTDTQYF. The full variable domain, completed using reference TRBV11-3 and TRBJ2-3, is EAGVVQSPRYKIIEKKQPVAFWCNPISGHNTLYWYLQNLGQGPELLIRYENEEAVDDSQLPKDRFSAERLKGVDSTLKIQPAELGDSAVYLCASSQGQLSTDTQYFGPGTRLTVL.

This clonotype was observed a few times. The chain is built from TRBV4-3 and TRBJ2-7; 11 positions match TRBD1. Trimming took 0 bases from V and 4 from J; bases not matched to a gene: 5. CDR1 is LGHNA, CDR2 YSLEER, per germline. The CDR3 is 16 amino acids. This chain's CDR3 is CASSQDSGQGAYEQYF. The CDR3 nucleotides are TGCGCCAGCAGCCAAGATTCCGGACAGGGGGCGTACGAGCAGTACTTC.

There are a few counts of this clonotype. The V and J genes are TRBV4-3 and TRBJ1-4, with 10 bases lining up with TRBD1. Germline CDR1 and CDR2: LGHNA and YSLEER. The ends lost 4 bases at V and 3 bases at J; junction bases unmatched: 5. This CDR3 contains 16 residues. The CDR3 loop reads CASSPPGTGANEKLFF. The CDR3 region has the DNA TGCGCCAGCAGCCCACCCGGGACAGGGGCTAATGAAAAACTGTTTTTT.

The CDR3 coding sequence is TGTGCCAGCAGTTTATCGTCCGGGGCGGACGTCGAGCAGTACTTC. Amino acid sequence: CASSLSSGADVEQYF. The chain carries TRBV28 and TRBJ2-7; D is possibly TRBD1 or TRBD2 (5 bases each). CDR1 and CDR2 from the germline V gene are MDHEN and SYDVKM. CDR3 length: 15 amino acids. Trimming stripped 1 base from V and 6 bases from J, with 16 bases between. Looking up the rest from reference TRBV28 and TRBJ2-7 gives the full variable domain: DVKVTQSSRYLVKRTGEKVFLECVQDMDHENMFWYRQDPGLGLRLIYFSYDVKMKEKGDIPEGYSVSREKKERFSLILESASTNQTSMYLCASSLSSGADVEQYFGPGTRLTVT.

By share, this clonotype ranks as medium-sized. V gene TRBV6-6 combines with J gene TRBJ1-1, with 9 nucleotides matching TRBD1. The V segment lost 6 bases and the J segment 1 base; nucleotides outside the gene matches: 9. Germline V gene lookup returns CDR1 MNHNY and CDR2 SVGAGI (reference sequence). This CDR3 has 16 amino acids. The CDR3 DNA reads TGTGCCAGCAGCGGGACACAGGGGGCGCGGAACACTGAAGCTTTCTTT. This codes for CASSGTQGARNTEAFF.

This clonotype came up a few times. The CDR3 sequence: CASSKPPGTSGGGDTGELFF. The CDR3 DNA follows: TGTGCCAGCAGCAAACCGCCCGGGACTAGCGGGGGCGGGGACACCGGGGAGCTGTTTTTT. This chain uses TRBV27 with TRBJ2-2, with 14 positions matching TRBD2. The germline CDR1 and CDR2 sequences are MNHEY and SMNVEV (reference sequence). Germline trimming cut 6 bases from V and 3 bases from J; bases unmatched to any gene: 15. This CDR3 spans 20 amino acids.

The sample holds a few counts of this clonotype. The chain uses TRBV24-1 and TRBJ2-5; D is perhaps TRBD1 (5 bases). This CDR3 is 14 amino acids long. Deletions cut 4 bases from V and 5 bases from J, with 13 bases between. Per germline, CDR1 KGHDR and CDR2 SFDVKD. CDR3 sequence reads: CATSEPTAAETQYF. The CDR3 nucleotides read TGTGCCACCAGTGAGCCGACAGCAGCGGAGACCCAGTACTTC.